This T cell receptor (beta chain) is drawn from a study of response to subunit inactivated influenza vaccine. Whole-study results and caveats: Authors suggested each seasonal influenza vaccination recruits few new T cells.

MiXCR, run by TCRdb on the RT-PCR reads, gives a single entry per CDR3 protein. The table includes roughly 190,000 distinct CDR3 sequences, roughly 14% detected once. Regarding this clonotype: Its antigen is currently unknown.

The CDR3 is 16 residues long. Germline values: CDR1 MNHEY, CDR2 SVGAGI. The V and J ends lost 3 bases and 7 bases respectively, with 18 bases between them. The J gene is TRBJ2-2, the V gene TRBV6-5; the D gene could be TRBD1 or TRBD2 (5 bases each). The material sequenced was CD8+ T cells sorted from PBMCs, taken 5 to 6 days after vaccination. This receptor was taken from a man in his fifties who received an inactivated influenza vaccine. CDR3 amino acids: CASSYSEGTANGELFF. The DNA of the CDR3 is TGTGCCAGCAGTTATTCGGAAGGGACCGCCAACGGGGAGCTGTTTTTT.